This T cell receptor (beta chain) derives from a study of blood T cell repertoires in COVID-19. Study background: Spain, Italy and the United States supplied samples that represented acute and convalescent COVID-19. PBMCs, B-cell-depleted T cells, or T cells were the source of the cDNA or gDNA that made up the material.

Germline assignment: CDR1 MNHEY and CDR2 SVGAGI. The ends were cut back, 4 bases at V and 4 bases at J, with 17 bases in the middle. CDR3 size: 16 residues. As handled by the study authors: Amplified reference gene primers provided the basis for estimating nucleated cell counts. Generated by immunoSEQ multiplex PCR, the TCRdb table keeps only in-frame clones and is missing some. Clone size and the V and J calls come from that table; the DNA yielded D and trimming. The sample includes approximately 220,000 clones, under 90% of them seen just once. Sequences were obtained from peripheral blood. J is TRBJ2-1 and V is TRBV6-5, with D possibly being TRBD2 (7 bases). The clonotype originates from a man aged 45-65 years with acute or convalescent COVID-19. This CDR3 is CASSSRLGGVYNEQFF. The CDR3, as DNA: TGTGCCAGCAGTTCCCGACTAGGGGGGGTTTACAATGAGCAGTTCTTC.